This TCR beta chain was sequenced in a study of shared clonotypes between healthy human individuals. Background on the study: A donor's plate count was three for CD4 naive and three for CD4 memory; CD8 naive had two and CD8 memory one. Findings and caveats of the study: The study generally estimated greater richness for naive than memory subsets.

Repertoires were generated with immunoSEQ multiplex PCR, while TCRdb's copy carries only in-frame clones and drops some. The sample contains some 660,000 clones, around three quarters of which appear only once. Turning to this clone: What it recognizes is unknown.

Trimming removed 6 bases at V and 0 bases at J, with 12 bases between. Germline V gene lookup returns CDR1 PRHDT and CDR2 FYEKMQ (reference sequence). The CDR3 runs to 14 residues. From CD4+ cells came CD45RA+ naive and CD45RA-negative memory subsets. The rearrangement links TRBV13 to TRBJ2-7; D call uncertain. The sequence came from a woman aged 25 to 45 in good health. The material sequenced was memory CD4+ T cells sorted from blood. Subset of the sample: CD45RA-negative fraction. The CDR3 coding sequence is TGTGCCAGCAGTTTTAAGCTAAGCTCCTACGAGCAGTACTTC. It translates to CASSFKLSSYEQYF.